This TCR beta chain came from a study of neurological immune-mediated disorders. Study results and caveats: No CDR3 amino acid sequences were shared by expanded clones across subjects, suggesting private repertoires in all groups.

CDR3 length: 16 amino acids. Germline-derived CDR1 and CDR2 are LGHDT and YNNKEL (reference sequence). V shed 0 bases and J 7 bases; nucleotides not matched to a gene: 5. This clonotype was seen at least ten times. As yet, its antigen is unknown. The cDNA came from 5'RACE, which used 10-nucleotide random UMIs. In every sequencing run, more than 170 million TCR-beta sequences were generated from 15-18 subjects. Via MiXCR, TCRdb re-called the 5' RACE reads, giving one row per CDR3 protein. Among approximately 20,000 distinct CDR3 sequences listed, 6% to 8% were seen once. Sample: CD8+ T cells from blood. The genes are TRBV3-1 and TRBJ1-4; 10 bases are shared with TRBD1. This receptor was taken from a woman younger than 45 with HTLV-1-associated myelopathy (HAM/TSP). The CDR3 region has the DNA TGTGCCAGCAGCCAAGAGGACAGGGGGACTGGTGAAAAACTGTTTTTT. Amino acids: CASSQEDRGTGEKLFF.